This T cell receptor (beta chain) was observed in a study of T-cell memory formation after mild COVID-19. The V and J ends lost 8 bases and 5 bases respectively, with 15 bases between them. Per germline, CDR1 MNHEY and CDR2 SVGEGT. This CDR3 contains 13 residues. A single record per CDR3 protein comes from TCRdb applying MiXCR to the 5' RACE reads. The table records a few hundred thousand distinct CDR3 sequences, 20% to 25% of them present only once. The sequenced sample consisted of PBMCs or a T cell subset sorted from them (not recorded which). This receptor was obtained from a man aged 18 to 30 who had mild COVID-19 (a few samples of this study predate the infection). Cell type and time point are not known. The gene calls are TRBV6-2 or TRBV6-3 and TRBJ2-5, with no clear D. This CDR3 reads CASSRAPDETQYF. CDR3 nucleotide sequence: TGTGCCAGCTCCCGGGCGCCTGATGAGACCCAGTACTTC.